This record looks at one T cell receptor beta chain sequence and its context. Its antigen remains unidentified. These data belong to a study of OX40 agonist ivuxolimab in advanced cancers. Study background: The treatment was a fully human IgG2 OX40 agonist, ivuxolimab. Patients achieving partial responses numbered three: one hepatocellular carcinoma case and two cutaneous melanoma cases. Study observations and caveats: Antigen targets of the expanded peripheral T cells went undetermined. The mean number of expanded clones was higher in CD8+ T cells than in CD4+.

CDR1 is SGHRS, CDR2 YFSETQ, per germline. V was clipped by 4 bases and J by 4 bases, with 17 bases between them. The CDR3 is 16 residues long. Clones were sequenced by immunoSEQ multiplex PCR, and TCRdb holds only the in-frame ones, with some missing. Of under 20,000 clones listed, around 83% are singletons. This specimen was CD4+ or CD8+ T cells sorted from blood, taken in a trial of the OX40 agonist ivuxolimab. This chain joins TRBV5-1 and TRBJ2-2; a possible D gene is TRBD1 (6 bases). The sequence derives from an adult with an advanced solid tumor such as melanoma, head and neck, liver or kidney cancer. DNA for the CDR3: TGCGCCAGCAGCCCCGACCGGACAGTGAGCACCGGGGAGCTGTTTTTT. Amino acid sequence: CASSPDRTVSTGELFF.